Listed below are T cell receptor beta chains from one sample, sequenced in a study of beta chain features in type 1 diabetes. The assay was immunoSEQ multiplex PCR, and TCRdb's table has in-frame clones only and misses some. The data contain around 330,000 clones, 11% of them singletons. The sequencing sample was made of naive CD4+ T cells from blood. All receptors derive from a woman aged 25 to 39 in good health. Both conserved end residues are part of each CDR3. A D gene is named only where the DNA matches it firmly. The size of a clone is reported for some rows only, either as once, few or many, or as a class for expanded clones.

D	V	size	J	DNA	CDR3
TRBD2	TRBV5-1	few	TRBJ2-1	TGCGCCAGCAGCTTTTTAGCGGGAGACAATGAGCAGTTCTTC	CASSFLAGDNEQFF
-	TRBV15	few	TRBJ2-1	TGTGCCACCAGCAGAGGCCAGTTCTCCTACAATGAGCAGTTCTTC	CATSRGQFSYNEQFF
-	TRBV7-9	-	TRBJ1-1	TGTGCCAGCAGCGAGGGGACACCCAACACTGAAGCTTTCTTT	CASSEGTPNTEAFF
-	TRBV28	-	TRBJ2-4	TGTGCCAGCAGTCCTCTGGAGTGGGCCAAAAACATTCAGTACTTC	CASSPLEWAKNIQYF
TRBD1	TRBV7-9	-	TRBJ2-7	TGTGCCAGCAGCATCGGGACAGGGGGCCCCTTGTCCGAGCAGTACTTC	CASSIGTGGPLSEQYF
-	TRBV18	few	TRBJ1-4	TGTGCCGTCGCTACAGGGCTCGAGGAAAAACTGTTTTTT	CAVATGLEEKLFF
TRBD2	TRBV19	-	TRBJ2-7	TGTGCCAGTAGTAGAGCGACTAGCGGGAGCTCCTACGAGCAGTACTTC	CASSRATSGSSYEQYF
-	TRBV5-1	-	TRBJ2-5	TGCGCCAGCAGCTTGGCCAACAGGGTCGTAGAGACCCAGTACTTC	CASSLANRVVETQYF
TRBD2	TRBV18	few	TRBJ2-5	TGTGCCAGCTCACCGGGACTAGCGCTCAATGAGCAGTACTTC	CASSPGLALNEQYF
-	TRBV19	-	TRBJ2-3	TGTGCCAGTAGTATATGGGGCTTTATGGAGATAGATACGCAGTATTTT	CASSIWGFMEIDTQYF
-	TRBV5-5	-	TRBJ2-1	TGTGCCAGCAGCTCGCGGTTGGCCGGCATCCAAAATGAGCAGTTCTTC	CASSSRLAGIQNEQFF
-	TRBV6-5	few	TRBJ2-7	TGTGCCAGCAGCCAAGGTCCCGGGACAATCTACGAGCAGTACTTC	CASSQGPGTIYEQYF
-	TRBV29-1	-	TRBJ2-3	TGCAGCGTTGAAGAAGTCGGGATGGTTGATACGCAGTATTTT	CSVEEVGMVDTQYF
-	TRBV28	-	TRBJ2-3	TGTGCCAGCAGAGCGGGTGGGAGCACAGATACGCAGTATTTT	CASRAGGSTDTQYF
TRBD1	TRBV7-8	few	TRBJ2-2	TGTGCCAGCAGCGGAACTGGTCGACAGGGGAGGTTAAATGCCGGGGAGCTGTTTTTT	CASSGTGRQGRLNAGELFF
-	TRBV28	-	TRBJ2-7	TGTGCCAGCAGCGTAACTAGCAATCTGTACGAGCAGTACTTC	CASSVTSNLYEQYF
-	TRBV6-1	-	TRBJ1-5	TGTGCCAGCAGTGAAGGGTTTCTCGCTGGGGCCAAACAGCCCCAGCATTTT	CASSEGFLAGAKQPQHF
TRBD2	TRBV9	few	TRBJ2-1	TGTGCCAGCAGCGCGACTAGCGGGAGTATGAATGAGCAGTTCTTC	CASSATSGSMNEQFF
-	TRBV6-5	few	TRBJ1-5	TGTGCCAGCAGTAGTCGGGGTTCCCGGGGACCCCAGCATTTT	CASSSRGSRGPQHF
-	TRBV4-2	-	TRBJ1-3	TGTGCCAGCAGCCAAGAGCTTGGAACAGCCTCTGGAAACACCATATATTTT	CASSQELGTASGNTIYF
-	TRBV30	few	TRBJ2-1	TGTGCCTGGAGTGTGGGGGCGGAGCAGTTCTTC	CAWSVGAEQFF
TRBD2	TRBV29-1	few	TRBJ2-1	TGCAGCGTTGAGCGGACTAGCGGGAGTTCTGAACAGTTCTTC	CSVERTSGSSEQFF
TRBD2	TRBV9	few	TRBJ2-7	TGTGCCAGCAGCCCTCGGACTAGCGGTACCTACGAGCAGTACTTC	CASSPRTSGTYEQYF
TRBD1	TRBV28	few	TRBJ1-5	TGTGCCAGCACTCAGGGGGGTAGGGGCAATCAGCCCCAGCATTTT	CASTQGGRGNQPQHF
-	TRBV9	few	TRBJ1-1	TGTGCCAGCCAAGGGGGGGCGCATACTGAAGCTTTCTTT	CASQGGAHTEAFF
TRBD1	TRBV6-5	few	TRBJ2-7	TGTGCCAGCAGTTCCCAGACAGGGGGTGCCCTCTACGAGCAGTACTTC	CASSSQTGGALYEQYF
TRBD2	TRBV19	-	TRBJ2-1	TGTGCCAGTAGTAGGGCTAGCGGGAGGGCCTCCAATGAGCAGTTCTTC	CASSRASGRASNEQFF
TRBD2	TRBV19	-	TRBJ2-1	TGTGCCAGTGCGGGAGGGCCTCAGCAGTTCTTC	CASAGGPQQFF
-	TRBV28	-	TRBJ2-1	TGTGCCAGCAGTCCCCCGGTACAGGGCTATGAGCAGTTCTTC	CASSPPVQGYEQFF
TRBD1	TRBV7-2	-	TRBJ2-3	TGTGCCAGCAGCTCAGGACAGGGCACAGATACGCAGTATTTT	CASSSGQGTDTQYF
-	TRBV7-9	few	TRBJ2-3	TGTGCCAGCAGCTTTCTCCTTCTCGGTAGCACAGATACGCAGTATTTT	CASSFLLLGSTDTQYF
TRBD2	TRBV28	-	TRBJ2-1	TGTGCCAGCAGTATTGGACTAGCGGACTACAATGAGCAGTTCTTC	CASSIGLADYNEQFF
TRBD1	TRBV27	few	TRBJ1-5	TGTGCCAGCAGACCCGGGACAGGGGCCTATCAGCCCCAGCATTTT	CASRPGTGAYQPQHF